Below are 10 T cell receptor beta chains sequenced from a single sample in a study of blood T cell repertoires in COVID-19 (dated by TCRdb to 2018 to 2021). Receptor libraries were prepared by the immunoSEQ multiplex PCR assay. TCRdb carries this immuneACCESS record with in-frame sequences only. Its versions omit some clonotypes, under half of them owing to an unresolved V gene in the studies checked, with the rest unexplained. In all, the sample holds over 200,000 clones, and over 70% of those were seen once. The ten largest clones represent over 3.5% of the sample. Sequenced: PBMCs or T cells enriched from blood (not recorded which). All receptors come from a woman aged 30 to 39 who had been exposed to COVID-19.

The chain couples TRBV5-1 to TRBJ1-2; 9 bases map to TRBD1. The J segment lost 6 bases and the V segment lost 3 bases, leaving 9 bases of the junction unmatched. Per germline, CDR1 SGHRS and CDR2 YFSETQ. This CDR3 has 15 residues. Here the CDR3 DNA reads TGCGCCAGCAGCTATGCCGGGACAGGGCACGATGGCTACACCTTC. Translation: CASSYAGTGHDGYTF.

This chain connects TRBV10-3 to TRBJ2-5, with TRBD2 identical over 9 bases. Germline loops: CDR1 ENHRY, CDR2 SYGVKD. V lost 6 bases, J lost 4 bases, and 15 bases stayed unmatched. CDR3 length: 17 residues. CDR3 sequence reads: CAIRPAEVAGGGETQYF. CDR3 sequence (DNA): TGTGCCATCAGGCCCGCCGAAGTTGCGGGAGGGGGAGAGACCCAGTACTTC.

In DNA, the CDR3 is TGTGCCAGCTCACCCAATGGGGAGAGCTCCTACAATGAGCAGTTCTTC. This codes for CASSPNGESSYNEQFF. V gene TRBV18 combines with J gene TRBJ2-1; a possible D gene is TRBD2 (5 bases). The V gene lost 3 bases and the J gene lost 0 bases, with 12 bases spanning the gap. The CDR3 totals 16 residues. Germline assignment: CDR1 KGHSH and CDR2 LQKENI.

The chain couples TRBV3-1 (or the pseudogene TRBV3-2) to TRBJ2-7; 11 nucleotides agree with TRBD2. This CDR3 has 14 amino acids. Germline V lookup: CDR1 LGHDT, CDR2 YNNKEL (reference sequence). After removal of 6 bases from V and 2 bases from J, the junction contained 3 bases not matched to a gene. DNA for the CDR3: TGTGCCAGCAGAGGGACTAGCGGACCCTACGAGCAGTACTTC. Protein product: CASRGTSGPYEQYF.

This clone has more than one count but fewer than ten. V is TRBV6-5 and J is TRBJ1-6; the D gene is possibly TRBD1 (6 bases). The CDR3 is 14 residues long. V was cut by 8 bases and J by 8 bases, with 16 bases left in between. CDR1 is MNHEY and CDR2 is SVGAGI in the germline V gene. The DNA for the CDR3 is TGTGCCAGCCGGCTCGGACAGTCCTATTCACCCCTCCACTTT. Protein sequence: CASRLGQSYSPLHF.

The chain joins TRBV27 to TRBJ2-5, with 8 bases fitting TRBD1. Germline assignment: CDR1 MNHEY and CDR2 SMNVEV (reference sequence). The CDR3 runs 16 residues. Trimming at V came to 1 base and at J to 3 bases, leaving 7 bases not matched to a gene. The CDR3 bases are TGTGCCAGCAGTTTATTTTCCAGGGGGCTCGAAGAGACCCAGTACTTC. Translating gives CASSLFSRGLEETQYF.

The rearrangement uses TRBV6-4 and TRBJ1-5, with unresolved D. The germline V and J ends were trimmed by 0 bases and 6 bases, with 12 bases remaining between them. Germline V CDR1 and CDR2: MRHNA, SNTAGT. This CDR3 has 15 amino acids. The CDR3 region has the DNA TGTGCCAGCAGTGACTCCCGGGTTTTTGGTCAGCCCCAGCATTTT. Translating it yields CASSDSRVFGQPQHF.

This clone was counted many times. The chain carries TRBV5-4 and TRBJ1-2; unclear D gene. V lost 0 bases to trimming and J lost 5 bases, with 8 bases between them. This CDR3 contains 13 residues. Germline-derived CDR1 and CDR2 are SGHNT and YYREEE (reference sequence). The CDR3: CASSLEPAYGYTF. The DNA of the CDR3 is TGTGCCAGCAGCTTGGAGCCAGCGTATGGCTACACCTTC.

On this clone: The same CDR3 also results from other DNA sequences found in this sample. The genes are TRBV27 and TRBJ1-2, with D maybe TRBD1 (6 bases). The CDR3 extends over 13 amino acids. Germline CDR1 MNHEY, CDR2 SMNVEV (reference sequence). Trimming removed 2 bases at V and 2 bases at J, with 6 bases between. The CDR3 coding sequence is TGTGCCAGCAGTTTACAGGGGAACTATGGCTACACCTTC. Its protein product is CASSLQGNYGYTF.

This rearrangement joins TRBV5-1 to TRBJ1-1; 7 bases match TRBD1. Germline V gives CDR1 SGHRS, CDR2 YFSETQ. Unmatched junction bases numbered 7, after V lost 3 bases and J lost 5 bases. This CDR3 is 14 amino acids long. The CDR3 reads CASSSTGKGTEAFF. The CDR3 coding sequence is TGCGCCAGCAGCTCGACAGGGAAGGGGACTGAAGCTTTCTTT.